This entry features one T cell receptor beta chain sequence. Its target antigen remains unknown. HCMV-specific IgG was detected in serum with a commercial ELISA kit to determine HCMV serostatus. Peripheral blood mononuclear cells were isolated from blood by Ficoll density gradient centrifugation. Sequencing was performed on an Illumina HiSeq 2000. 5'RACE template switching, by which a universal primer site and unique molecular identifiers were added, was used to make TCR beta cDNA libraries. Synthesis of cDNA was primed from the TCR beta constant segment and was followed by two consecutive PCR amplification steps. The paper's data handling went like this. MIGEC was used to demultiplex reads and group the reads by UMI, and MiTCR was used to assemble and quantify clonotypes. To exclude erroneous sequences, any TCR cDNA sequence not supported by at least two reads was discarded. The tcR package was used for downstream repertoire analysis, and clonotypes were matched between fractions using CDR3 nucleotide sequence together with V segment. VDJmatch was used to annotate antigen specificity against VDJdb, with one amino acid substitution in CDR3 allowed. After the reads were reprocessed by TCRdb, one entry was made per CDR3 protein sequence, with no DNA. The V and J calls were not made by the authors but by TCRdb's processing. The sample's table covers 400,000 to 500,000 distinct CDR3 sequences. The ten largest clones represent about 7.3% of the sample.

The source of the sample is a study of T cells expressing NK-cell markers (dated by TCRdb to the early 2020s). Regarding the research as a whole: TCR beta-chain repertoires were profiled in sorted CD3+CD56+NKG2C+, CD3+CD56+NKG2C- and CD3+CD56-NKG2C+ T-cell subsets from eight donors. Of the eight sequenced donors, seven were found to be HCMV-seropositive and one was found to be HCMV-seronegative. The study sequenced eight donors, all healthy volunteers chosen at random: three men and five women. Sequencing of the libraries produced 2 x 150 bp reads on Illumina HiSeq 2000/2500, MiSeq or NextSeq. General study outcomes and caveats: Whether the expanded NKG2C-expressing T cell clones were specific for HCMV antigens was left unclear. In a handful of donors, the dominant CD3+CD56+NKG2C+ clonotypes ranked among the top 10 CD8+ clonotypes, making up about 1.0-8% of CD8+ T cells. Those dominant clonotypes were again the most abundant among CD3+CD56-NKG2C+ cells in a handful of donors, at roughly 25-65%.

Spanning cysteine to phenylalanine, the CDR3 consists of 16 amino acids. No nucleotide data were recorded. In the germline V gene, CDR1 corresponds to SGHTA and CDR2 to FQGNSA. Sequencing input: blood T cells: a sorted CD56 or NKG2C T cell subset, CD4+ or CD8+ T cells, or bulk PBMC T cells (not recorded which). The sequence is built from TRBV7-2 and TRBJ2-1; with no DNA, the TCRdb D assignment of TRBD2 cannot be verified. This sequence was found in a woman between 18 and 70 years old in good health. CDR3 reads: CASSLPGLAKVNEQFF.